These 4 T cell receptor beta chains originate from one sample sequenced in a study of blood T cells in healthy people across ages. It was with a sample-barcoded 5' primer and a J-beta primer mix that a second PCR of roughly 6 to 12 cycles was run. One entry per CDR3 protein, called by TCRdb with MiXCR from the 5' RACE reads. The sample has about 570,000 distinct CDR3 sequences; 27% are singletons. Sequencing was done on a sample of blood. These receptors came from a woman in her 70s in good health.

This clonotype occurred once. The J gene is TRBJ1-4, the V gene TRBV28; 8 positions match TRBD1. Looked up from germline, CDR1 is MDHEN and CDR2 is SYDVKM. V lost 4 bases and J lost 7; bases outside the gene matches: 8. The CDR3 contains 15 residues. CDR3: CASSSSRDRTEKLFF. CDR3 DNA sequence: TGTGCCAGCAGTTCCTCCCGGGACAGGACTGAAAAACTGTTTTTT.

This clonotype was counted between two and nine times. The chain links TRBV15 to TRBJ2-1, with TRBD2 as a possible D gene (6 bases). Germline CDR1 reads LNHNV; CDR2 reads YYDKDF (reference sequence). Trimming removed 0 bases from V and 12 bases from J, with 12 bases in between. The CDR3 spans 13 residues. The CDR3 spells CATSRDAGLAQFF. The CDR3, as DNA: TGTGCCACCAGCAGAGATGCGGGGTTGGCGCAGTTCTTC.

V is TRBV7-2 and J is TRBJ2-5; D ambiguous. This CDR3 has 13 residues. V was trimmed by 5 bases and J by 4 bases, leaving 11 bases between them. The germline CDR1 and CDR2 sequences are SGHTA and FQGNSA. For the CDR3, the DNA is TGTGCCAGCAGCCCTAAGGGCGGAGAGACCCAGTACTTC. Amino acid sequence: CASSPKGGETQYF.

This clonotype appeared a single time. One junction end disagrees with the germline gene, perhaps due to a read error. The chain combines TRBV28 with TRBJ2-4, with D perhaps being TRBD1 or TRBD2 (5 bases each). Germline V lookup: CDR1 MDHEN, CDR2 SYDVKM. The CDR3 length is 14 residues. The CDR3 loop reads CAGSLWQGVGIQYF. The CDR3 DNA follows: TGTGCCGGCAGTTTATGGCAGGGAGTTGGCATTCAGTACTTC.